Shown below are 26 T cell receptor beta chains from a single sample sequenced in a study of cytomegalovirus exposure and HLA in healthy donors. The primer mix had 60 Vbeta and 13 Jbeta primers. Sequenced by immunoSEQ multiplex PCR; TCRdb stores in-frame clones only, minus some. Here the sample spans around 85,000 clones, about 82% being singletons. What was sequenced was PBMCs. The receptor source for this set is a young man in good health and CMV-seronegative.

This chain links TRBV4-3 with TRBJ2-1, with 7 bases fitting TRBD1. Germline trimming cut 1 base from V and 0 bases from J; bases unmatched to any gene: 3. This CDR3 spans 16 amino acids. Looked up from germline, CDR1 is LGHNA and CDR2 is YSLEER. The CDR3 protein is CASSQGQGFSYNEQFF. DNA of the CDR3: TGCGCCAGCAGCCAAGGACAGGGATTCTCCTACAATGAGCAGTTCTTC.

This clone has only a few counts. The V call is TRBV30, the J call TRBJ1-2; 7 bases align to TRBD1. CDR1 and CDR2 (germline): GTSNPN, SVGIG (reference sequence). The trim removed 5 bases at V and 3 bases at J, leaving 3 bases unmatched. The CDR3 runs to 12 residues. In nucleotides, the CDR3 is TGTGCCTGGGCCGACAGGGACTATGGCTACACCTTC. Its translation: CAWADRDYGYTF.

This rearrangement joins TRBV7-2 to TRBJ1-1; a possible D gene is TRBD1 (5 bases). The CDR3 length is 13 residues. V was clipped by 5 bases and J by 8 bases, with 15 bases between them. CDR1 SGHTA and CDR2 FQGNSA come from the germline V gene. This chain's CDR3 is CASSEQAPAEAFF. The CDR3 DNA sequence: TGTGCCAGCAGCGAACAGGCGCCAGCGGAAGCTTTCTTT.

The chain couples TRBV6-1 to TRBJ2-7, with D perhaps matching TRBD1 (5 bases). CDR1 and CDR2 from the germline V gene are MNHNS and SASEGT. Trimming shortened V by 4 bases and J by 3 bases, and 10 bases separated the two germline ends. The CDR3 length is 13 residues. Here the CDR3 DNA reads TGTGCCAGCAGTGGGGGCCTAGACTACGAGCAGTACTTC. Its protein product is CASSGGLDYEQYF.

This clone came up a few times. The V and J genes are TRBV20-1 and TRBJ2-7; maybe TRBD2 (5 bases). In germline, CDR1 is DFQATT, CDR2 SNEGSKA (reference sequence). The CDR3 is 10 amino acids. For the CDR3, the DNA is TGCAGCGGGGTCCCCTACGAGCAGTACTTC. It specifies CSGVPYEQYF.

This clone was seen once. This rearrangement joins TRBV2 to TRBJ1-1; 7 bases line up with TRBD1. Germline trimming cut 6 bases from V and 3 bases from J; bases unmatched to any gene: 7. The germline gives CDR1 SNHLY, CDR2 FYNNEI. The CDR3 loop spans 14 amino acids. The CDR3 loop is CASRGQSLDTEAFF. The CDR3 nucleotides read TGTGCCAGCAGGGGACAGTCCCTCGACACTGAAGCTTTCTTT. Full variable domain (outside the CDR3, taken from reference TRBV2 and TRBJ1-1): EPEVTQTPSHQVTQMGQEVILRCVPISNHLYFYWYRQILGQKVEFLVSFYNNEISEKSEIFDDQFSVERPDGSNFTLKIRSTKLEDSAMYFCASRGQSLDTEAFFGQGTRLTVV.

V is TRBV14 and J is TRBJ1-2; 7 bases match TRBD1. The CDR3 spans 15 residues. Germline assignment: CDR1 SGHDN and CDR2 FVKESK. V trimming: 3 bases; J trimming: 8 bases; junction bases outside the gene matches: 12. CDR3 protein: CASSHKQGMTEGYTF. Written as DNA, the CDR3 is TGTGCCAGCAGCCATAAACAGGGGATGACAGAAGGCTACACCTTC.

The chain employs TRBV30 and TRBJ2-7, with 8 bases aligning to TRBD2. The germline CDR1 and CDR2 sequences are GTSNPN and SVGIG (reference sequence). V trimming: 0 bases; J trimming: 3 bases; junction bases outside the gene matches: 13. The CDR3 runs 17 residues. In DNA, the CDR3 is TGTGCCTGGAGTGTACGGGGGGGCCAAGCCGCTCGCTACGAGCAGTACTTC. Residues: CAWSVRGGQAARYEQYF.

The CDR3 bases are TGTGCCAGCAGTGAGCGGGAGTACAATGAGCAGTTCTTC. Protein sequence: CASSEREYNEQFF. The V and J genes are TRBV6-4 and TRBJ2-1, with 7 bases matching TRBD2. CDR1 and CDR2 (germline): MRHNA, SNTAGT. V was clipped by 3 bases and J by 4 bases; unmatched bases: 0. The CDR3 spans 13 residues.

The chain recombines TRBV28 with TRBJ2-7, with D perhaps matching TRBD1 (6 bases). The V end lost 5 bases, the J end lost 1 base, and 15 bases lay between the germline ends. Germline-derived CDR1 and CDR2 are MDHEN and SYDVKM. There are 15 residues in the CDR3. The CDR3, as DNA: TGTGCCAGCAGTCCACCCACTACAGGGTCCTACGAGCAGTACTTC. Its protein product is CASSPPTTGSYEQYF.

The V and J genes are TRBV30 and TRBJ1-5, with D hard to call. The ends were cut back, 1 base at V and 5 bases at J, with 12 bases in the middle. Germline-derived CDR1 and CDR2 are GTSNPN and SVGIG (reference sequence). CDR3 size: 14 residues. The CDR3 DNA is TGTGCCTGGAGTGATCTGATAGAGGATCAGCCCCAGCATTTT. Translated: CAWSDLIEDQPQHF.

The chain combines TRBV11-2 with TRBJ1-1; the D is unclear. CDR1 and CDR2 from the germline V gene are SGHAT and FQNNGV. V was clipped by 8 bases and J by 3 bases, with 16 bases between them. The CDR3 runs 14 residues. CDR3 nucleotide sequence: TGTGCCAGCCTTAAACGAGGTTTCGACACTGAAGCTTTCTTT. Its translation is CASLKRGFDTEAFF.

The chain carries TRBV2 and TRBJ1-6; D unclear. The germline V and J ends were trimmed by 5 bases and 9 bases, with 14 bases remaining between them. CDR1 and CDR2 (germline): SNHLY, FYNNEI. CDR3 length: 14 residues. The CDR3 bases are TGTGCCAGCAGTCCGGGCCCCGAGGGTTCACCCCTCCACTTT. Translation gives CASSPGPEGSPLHF. The variable domain in full, completed from reference TRBV2 and TRBJ1-6, reads EPEVTQTPSHQVTQMGQEVILRCVPISNHLYFYWYRQILGQKVEFLVSFYNNEISEKSEIFDDQFSVERPDGSNFTLKIRSTKLEDSAMYFCASSPGPEGSPLHFGNGTRLTVT.

Only a few counts were recorded for this clone. The V call is TRBV4-2, the J call TRBJ2-7; TRBD1 agrees at 10 bases. Per the germline V gene, CDR1 is LGHNA and CDR2 is YNFKEQ. The CDR3 has 15 amino acids. The trim removed 4 bases at V and 1 base at J, leaving 4 bases unmatched. The CDR3 region is CASSLRQGASYEQYF. In DNA form, the CDR3 reads TGTGCCAGCAGCCTCAGACAGGGGGCTTCCTACGAGCAGTACTTC.

This sequence joins TRBV5-4 and TRBJ1-2, with TRBD1 identical over 9 bases. Unmatched junction bases numbered 7, after V lost 4 bases and J lost 3 bases. Germline V gene data show CDR1 as SGHNT and CDR2 as YYREEE (reference sequence). CDR3 length: 15 residues. CDR3 nucleotides: TGTGCCAGCAGCCCTACCTGGACAGGGGACTATGGCTACACCTTC. It specifies CASSPTWTGDYGYTF.

The rearrangement links TRBV19 to TRBJ1-1, with 7 bases lining up with TRBD1. Germline lookup yields CDR1 LNHDA and CDR2 SQIVND (reference sequence). The V gene end was trimmed by 1 base and the J gene end by 0 bases; junction bases not matched to a gene: 5. This CDR3 is built from 16 residues. The CDR3 DNA follows: TGTGCCAGTAGTATAGGGGGGACAGTAATGAACACTGAAGCTTTCTTT. This gives the protein CASSIGGTVMNTEAFF.

This rearrangement joins TRBV5-6 to TRBJ1-2; D possibly corresponds to TRBD1 (5 bases). V lost 4 bases, J lost 4 bases, and 14 bases lay in between. The CDR3 extends over 14 amino acids. The germline V gene encodes CDR1 SGHDT and CDR2 YYEEEE. The CDR3 spells CASSPFWGTYGYTF. CDR3 nucleotide sequence: TGTGCCAGCAGCCCGTTTTGGGGCACCTATGGCTACACCTTC.

The J gene is TRBJ2-7, the V gene TRBV19; TRBD1 might be the D (6 bases). Trimming left V 3 bases short and J 3 bases short, with 12 bases between. Germline-derived CDR1 and CDR2 are LNHDA and SQIVND (reference sequence). The CDR3 consists of 14 residues. This CDR3 is CASSIVRGNYEQYF. DNA of the CDR3: TGTGCCAGTAGTATCGTCAGGGGTAACTACGAGCAGTACTTC.

CDR3 residues: CASSLSGGTEAFF. The CDR3 DNA sequence: TGTGCCAGCAGCTTATCGGGAGGCACTGAAGCTTTCTTT. The chain combines TRBV7-9 with TRBJ1-1; D is ambiguous. The germline V gene encodes CDR1 SEHNR and CDR2 FQNEAQ (reference sequence). CDR3 size: 13 residues. V lost 2 bases and J 4 bases, leaving 8 bases between the germline ends.

This clone was observed a handful of times. This chain uses TRBV15 with TRBJ1-5; D possibly corresponds to TRBD1 (5 bases). There are 15 residues in the CDR3. Germline V gene sequence: CDR1 LNHNV, CDR2 YYDKDF (reference sequence). Trimming pared 0 bases from V and 7 bases from J, leaving 13 bases between. The CDR3 bases are TGTGCCACCAGCAGAGAAAGGGGCCCCAAGCAGCCCCAGCATTTT. The encoded protein is CATSRERGPKQPQHF.

V usage is TRBV2 and J usage is TRBJ2-1; TRBD2 agrees at 8 bases. V lost 4 bases to trimming and J lost 9 bases; unmatched junction nucleotides: 11. The germline V gene has CDR1 SNHLY and CDR2 FYNNEI. The CDR3 sequence is 15 residues long. In nucleotides, the CDR3 is TGTGCCAGCAGTGTTTGGCTGGGGCGGGAGGTTGAGCAGTTCTTC. Translated: CASSVWLGREVEQFF.

J is TRBJ1-1 and V is TRBV27; 10 nucleotides match TRBD1. Germline V gene sequence: CDR1 MNHEY, CDR2 SMNVEV (reference sequence). The CDR3 has 15 residues. After removal of 5 bases from V and 8 bases from J, the junction contained 11 bases not matched to a gene. CDR3 loop: CASSPTTGGFREAFF. The DNA for the CDR3 is TGTGCCAGCAGTCCCACGACAGGGGGCTTTAGAGAAGCTTTCTTT.

The table lists this clone with a few counts. The rearrangement uses TRBV4-3 and TRBJ1-5; a possible D gene is TRBD1 (6 bases). The CDR3 consists of 14 residues. Trimming stripped 4 bases from V and 3 bases from J, with 10 bases between. Germline V gives CDR1 LGHNA, CDR2 YSLEER. The CDR3 region has the DNA TGCGCCAGCAGCCCTGACAGGAACAATCAGCCCCAGCATTTT. It yields the protein CASSPDRNNQPQHF.

The J gene is TRBJ2-3, the V gene TRBV7-3, with D possibly matching TRBD1 (6 bases). From germline, CDR1 is SGHTA and CDR2 FQGTGA. CDR3 length equals 17 residues. The germline V and J ends were trimmed by 0 bases and 0 bases, with 13 bases remaining between them. CDR3 region: CASSLTGAHESTDTQYF. As DNA, the CDR3 is TGTGCCAGCAGCTTAACGGGGGCGCATGAGAGCACAGATACGCAGTATTTT.

The J gene is TRBJ1-1, the V gene TRBV7-9, with D tentatively TRBD1 (6 bases). The CDR3 runs 15 residues. The germline gives CDR1 SEHNR, CDR2 FQNEAQ (reference sequence). V was clipped by 7 bases and J by 0 bases, with 15 bases between them. CDR3 protein: CASISRQDLNTEAFF. CDR3 in DNA: TGTGCCAGCATTTCACGACAGGACCTGAACACTGAAGCTTTCTTT. The full variable domain, rest sourced from reference TRBV7-9 and TRBJ1-1, is DTGVSQNPRHKITKRGQNVTFRCDPISEHNRLYWYRQTLGQGPEFLTYFQNEAQLEKSRLLSDRFSAERPKGSFSTLEIQRTEQGDSAMYLCASISRQDLNTEAFFGQGTRLTVV.

DNA of the CDR3: TGTGCCAGTCCCGGAGGCTCGATGGGAAACACTGAAGCTTTCTTT. This encodes CASPGGSMGNTEAFF. The chain employs TRBV2 and TRBJ1-1, with D unclear. Germline-derived CDR1 and CDR2 are SNHLY and FYNNEI. This CDR3 contains 15 residues. The V and J ends lost 9 bases and 2 bases respectively, with 19 bases between them.